Below are 21 T cell receptor beta chains sequenced from a single sample in a study of blood T cell repertoires in COVID-19 (dated by TCRdb to the early 2020s). Receptors were amplified or captured by the immunoSEQ multiplex PCR assay. TCRdb re-hosts the immuneACCESS table, in-frame sequences only. Its copies lack some clones; in the studies checked, an unresolved V gene accounts for under half of them, and the cause for the rest is not known. Within this sample are 250,000 to 300,000 clones, with about 90% of them counted one time only. The ten largest clonotypes hold over 2% of the sample. Sequencing was carried out using peripheral blood. All receptors derive from a woman between 50 and 59 years old who had recovered from COVID-19.

J is TRBJ2-7 and V is TRBV4-1, with 7 bases fitting TRBD1. Germline trimming cut 1 base from V and 0 bases from J; bases unmatched to any gene: 9. CDR1 and CDR2 (germline): MGHRA, YSYEKL. The CDR3 has 17 amino acids. CDR3 sequence (DNA): TGCGCCAGCAGCCAAGGCGCAAAGGGGGCCTACTCCTACGAGCAGTACTTC. Encoded protein: CASSQGAKGAYSYEQYF.

The rearrangement uses TRBV19 and TRBJ2-1; D gene uncertain. Germline CDR1 is LNHDA and CDR2 is SQIVND (reference sequence). The germline V and J ends were trimmed by 3 bases and 2 bases, with 17 bases remaining between them. The CDR3 loop spans 17 amino acids. The CDR3: CASSIPRMSMAYNEQFF. The CDR3 DNA reads as TGTGCCAGTAGTATCCCTAGAATGTCGATGGCCTACAATGAGCAGTTCTTC.

The chain carries TRBV7-9 and TRBJ2-1, with 9 bases identical to TRBD1. Trimming removed 0 bases from V and 9 bases from J; junction bases left unmatched: 6. The CDR3 has 15 amino acids. Germline CDR1 is SEHNR and CDR2 is FQNEAQ (reference sequence). The CDR3 loop reads CASSLAGQGRGEQFF. In DNA, the CDR3 is TGTGCCAGCAGCTTAGCGGGACAGGGACGCGGTGAGCAGTTCTTC. Drawing the rest from reference TRBV7-9 and TRBJ2-1, the complete variable domain is DTGVSQNPRHKITKRGQNVTFRCDPISEHNRLYWYRQTLGQGPEFLTYFQNEAQLEKSRLLSDRFSAERPKGSFSTLEIQRTEQGDSAMYLCASSLAGQGRGEQFFGPGTRLTVL.

The rearrangement uses TRBV12-3 or TRBV12-4 and TRBJ1-1; TRBD1 matches 7 bases. The V gene end was trimmed by 4 bases and the J gene end by 5 bases; junction bases not matched to a gene: 4. The CDR3 is made up of 13 amino acids. The CDR3 coding sequence is TGTGCCAGCAGTTGGGCAGGGGGGACTGAAGCTTTCTTT. Its protein is CASSWAGGTEAFF.

With respect to this clone: Other DNA sequences in this sample translate to the same CDR3. The gene calls are TRBV5-1 and TRBJ1-2; 8 positions match TRBD1. Germline CDR1 and CDR2: SGHRS and YFSETQ. The junction had 0 bases not matched to a gene; V was cut back by 0 bases and J by 2 bases. The CDR3 has 14 residues. DNA for the CDR3: TGCGCCAGCAGCTTGGGACAGGGGAACTATGGCTACACCTTC. Translation: CASSLGQGNYGYTF.

The chain combines TRBV5-1 with TRBJ1-2; 7 nucleotides align to TRBD1. V was pared by 0 bases and J by 4 bases, with 3 bases of the junction left unmatched. Germline values: CDR1 SGHRS, CDR2 YFSETQ. This CDR3 has 14 amino acids. The CDR3 protein is CASSLEGGSYGYTF. In DNA form, the CDR3 reads TGCGCCAGCAGCTTGGAAGGGGGCAGCTATGGCTACACCTTC.

The chain carries TRBV30 and TRBJ1-2; weak D call: TRBD1 (5 bases). The CDR3 has 13 residues. Looked up from germline, CDR1 is GTSNPN and CDR2 is SVGIG (reference sequence). V was cut by 2 bases and J by 4 bases, with 11 bases left in between. CDR3 region: CAWSLETAYGYTF. The CDR3 coding sequence is TGTGCCTGGAGTCTCGAGACAGCCTATGGCTACACCTTC.

The gene calls are TRBV29-1 and TRBJ1-4; maybe TRBD1 (6 bases). Germline lookup yields CDR1 SQVTM and CDR2 ANQGSEA. Trimming stripped 5 bases from V and 7 bases from J, with 14 bases between. This CDR3 region has 13 residues. CDR3 residues: CSVQGQFGEKLFF. The CDR3 region has the DNA TGCAGCGTTCAGGGGCAGTTCGGTGAAAAACTGTTTTTT.

The chain employs TRBV3-1 (or the pseudogene TRBV3-2) and TRBJ1-2; 11 positions agree with TRBD1. Per germline, CDR1 LGHDT and CDR2 YNNKEL (reference sequence). The ends lost 3 bases at V and 2 bases at J; junction bases unmatched: 5. CDR3 length: 16 residues. The CDR3 DNA reads TGTGCCAGCAGCCACCTATGGACAGGGGGCAACTATGGCTACACCTTC. Its protein is CASSHLWTGGNYGYTF.

The chain has TRBV28 and TRBJ2-7; no firm D call. CDR1 is MDHEN and CDR2 is SYDVKM in the germline V gene. The CDR3 consists of 14 residues. Trimming cost V 1 base and J 1 base, with 8 bases left between them. CDR3 in DNA: TGTGCCAGCAGTTTATTGGGCATTTCCTACGAGCAGTACTTC. It encodes CASSLLGISYEQYF.

The chain uses TRBV12-3 or TRBV12-4 and TRBJ2-2, with D perhaps matching TRBD2 (5 bases). The length of the CDR3 is 13 residues. V lost 10 bases and J lost 7, with 16 bases in between. CDR3 DNA: TGTGCCACCTCGGGGTGGGGTTTCGGGGAGCTGTTTTTT. Amino acid sequence: CATSGWGFGELFF.

The rearrangement uses TRBV6-5 and TRBJ1-1; D gene ambiguous. V was shortened by 6 bases and J by 0 bases, with 14 bases between the two germline ends. From germline, CDR1 is MNHEY and CDR2 SVGAGI. The CDR3 is made up of 15 amino acids. CDR3 loop: CASRTPRLMNTEAFF. Here the CDR3 DNA reads TGTGCCAGCAGAACTCCGCGACTTATGAACACTGAAGCTTTCTTT.

CDR3 bases: TGTGCCATCAGTGAAGGCGGAGAGGGGGATCAGCCCCAGCATTTT. It encodes CAISEGGEGDQPQHF. The V and J genes are TRBV10-3 and TRBJ1-5; D might be TRBD1 (6 bases). Trimming pared 3 bases from V and 5 bases from J, leaving 14 bases between. Germline CDR1 ENHRY, CDR2 SYGVKD. The CDR3 length is 15 residues.

The table lists this clone with a few counts. The chain joins TRBV6-1 to TRBJ2-1; TRBD2 matches at 9 bases. The CDR3 totals 15 residues. The germline V gene encodes CDR1 MNHNS and CDR2 SASEGT. Trimming took 2 bases from V and 2 from J; bases not matched to a gene: 1. For the CDR3, the DNA is TGTGCCAGCAGTGAACAGCGGGGGGCCTACAATGAGCAGTTCTTC. Protein product: CASSEQRGAYNEQFF.

The chain links TRBV19 to TRBJ2-5; maybe TRBD2 (6 bases). V gave up 4 bases and J gave up 0 bases, with 12 bases separating them. Germline V gene sequence: CDR1 LNHDA, CDR2 SQIVND (reference sequence). There are 15 residues in the CDR3. In DNA, the CDR3 is TGTGCCAGTAGTACAATGGGACTCCACCAAGAGACCCAGTACTTC. It yields the protein CASSTMGLHQETQYF.

The V gene is TRBV11-1, the J gene TRBJ2-2; the match to TRBD1 covers 8 bases. Germline lookup yields CDR1 SGHAT and CDR2 FQDESV (reference sequence). This CDR3 spans 14 amino acids. V was pared by 5 bases and J by 2 bases, with 1 base of the junction left unmatched. CDR3: CASSPGGNTGELFF. CDR3 bases: TGTGCCAGCAGCCCAGGGGGCAACACCGGGGAGCTGTTTTTT.

DNA for the CDR3: TGTGCCAGCAATACAGGGTTCGACGGCAATCAGCCCCAGCATTTT. Translation gives CASNTGFDGNQPQHF. The rearrangement links TRBV28 to TRBJ1-5; perhaps TRBD1 as D (6 bases). Trimming removed 7 bases from V and 2 bases from J, with 15 bases in between. CDR1 is MDHEN, CDR2 SYDVKM, per germline. The CDR3 totals 15 residues.

The chain combines TRBV28 with TRBJ1-3; TRBD1 is a possible D gene (5 bases). Per germline, CDR1 MDHEN and CDR2 SYDVKM. The ends were cut back, 6 bases at V and 1 base at J, with 13 bases in the middle. The CDR3 sequence is 15 residues long. The CDR3 DNA is TGTGCCAGCAGCCATTATGGGGGGTCTGGAAACACCATATATTTT. Translated: CASSHYGGSGNTIYF.

The V gene is TRBV7-2, the J gene TRBJ2-7, with 8 bases fitting TRBD1. CDR1 SGHTA and CDR2 FQGNSA come from the germline V gene. This CDR3 comprises 16 residues. The ends lost 5 bases at V and 0 bases at J; junction bases unmatched: 9. In nucleotides, the CDR3 is TGTGCCAGCAGCATTACAGGGGGATTCCTCTCCTACGAGCAGTACTTC. The encoded protein is CASSITGGFLSYEQYF.

V gene TRBV5-4 combines with J gene TRBJ2-2; 12 bases are a match to TRBD2. The length of the CDR3 is 16 residues. The germline gives CDR1 SGHNT, CDR2 YYREEE (reference sequence). Trimming cost V 2 bases and J 5 bases; bases outside gene matches: 4. The CDR3 reads CASSLETSGGTGELFF. The CDR3, as DNA: TGTGCCAGCAGCTTAGAGACTAGCGGGGGTACCGGGGAGCTGTTTTTT.

This clone has a handful of counts. This rearrangement joins TRBV6-5 to TRBJ1-1; TRBD1 agrees at 7 bases. The CDR3 has 14 amino acids. Germline V gene sequence: CDR1 MNHEY, CDR2 SVGAGI. V shed 10 bases and J 6 bases; nucleotides not matched to a gene: 14. In DNA, the CDR3 is TGTGCCATCAAGGAATCTCAGGGGGTTGCTGAAGCTTTCTTT. Translation: CAIKESQGVAEAFF.